One sample yielded the 24 T cell receptor beta chains listed below, sequenced in a study of prognosis after radiotherapy for stage I lung cancer. The TCR beta CDR3 region was amplified from genomic DNA, with two rounds of multiplex PCR being used for the amplification. The authors ran first-round PCR with primers specific to each TRBV and TRBJ gene. Via MiXCR, TCRdb re-called the multiplex PCR reads, giving one row per CDR3 protein. Of around 13,000 distinct CDR3 sequences listed, roughly 40% are singletons. This specimen consisted of PBMCs, obtained before or after stereotactic body radiation therapy (not recorded which). All receptors derive from a donor over 45 with non-small cell lung cancer.

This chain connects TRBV20-1 to TRBJ2-3; maybe TRBD2 (5 bases). Trimming took off 3 bases at V and 3 bases at J, with 16 bases between the two ends. Germline loops: CDR1 DFQATT, CDR2 SNEGSKA (reference sequence). The CDR3 has 15 residues. The CDR3 loop reads CSASEGSLGTDTQYF. The CDR3, as DNA: TGCAGTGCTAGCGAGGGCAGCCTGGGAACAGATACGCAGTATTTT.

Only a few counts were recorded for this clonotype. The J gene is TRBJ2-1, the V gene TRBV6-1; D gene uncertain. The germline CDR1 and CDR2 sequences are MNHNS and SASEGT. CDR3 size: 13 residues. V was clipped by 2 bases and J by 5 bases, with 7 bases between them. Here the CDR3 reads CASSELGNNEQFF. CDR3 nucleotide sequence: TGTGCCAGCAGTGAATTAGGCAACAATGAGCAGTTCTTC.

This clonotype has a single count. The chain joins TRBV10-3 to TRBJ1-1; TRBD1 matches at 8 bases. The CDR3 is 12 residues long. Germline V gene data show CDR1 as ENHRY and CDR2 as SYGVKD. DNA of the CDR3: TGTGCTTCCCGGACAGGGATGGGTGAAGCTTTCTTT. Residues: CASRTGMGEAFF.

This clonotype has only one observation. V and J are TRBV7-9 and TRBJ1-1; D remains ambiguous. Per germline, CDR1 SEHNR and CDR2 FQNEAQ (reference sequence). CDR3 length: 13 amino acids. The V and J ends lost 4 bases and 8 bases respectively, with 14 bases between them. For the CDR3, the DNA is TGTGCCAGCAGCTCCAGACTTCCCAAAGAAGCTTTCTTT. This sequence encodes CASSSRLPKEAFF.

This clonotype was seen at least ten times. The chain employs TRBV4-1 and TRBJ2-5, with D hard to call. V lost 1 base and J 4 bases, leaving 16 bases between the germline ends. The CDR3 has 16 residues. Per the germline V gene, CDR1 is MGHRA and CDR2 is YSYEKL. In DNA form, the CDR3 reads TGCGCCAGCAGCCAAGTTCAAGGCCCGGCACGAGAGACCCAGTACTTC. Its translation is CASSQVQGPARETQYF.

By proportion, this clonotype is large. The chain's CDR3 is CATGALGIYGYTF. CDR3 nucleotides: TGTGCCACCGGGGCCTTAGGAATCTATGGCTACACCTTC. The chain combines TRBV24-1 with TRBJ1-2, with TRBD1 as a possible D gene (5 bases). Germline CDR1 KGHDR, CDR2 SFDVKD. The V and J ends lost 9 bases and 4 bases respectively, with 14 bases between them. The CDR3 totals 13 residues.

A remark on this clonotype: A read error is likely here: a far larger clone is one base away. The rearrangement uses TRBV6-8 and TRBJ2-7, with D perhaps TRBD2 (5 bases). The CDR3 is 14 amino acids. Trimming removed 5 bases at V and 0 bases at J, with 11 bases between. Germline values: CDR1 MNHGY, CDR2 SAAAGT. In DNA, the CDR3 is TGTGCCAGCAGTCTATCGGGGAGCTCCTACGAGCAGTACTTC. Amino acid sequence: CASSLSGSSYEQYF.

A word on this clonotype: A much more abundant neighbour one base away suggests this may be a read error. The chain combines TRBV29-1 with TRBJ2-3; D ambiguous. The CDR3 length is 14 residues. The germline V and J ends were trimmed by 7 bases and 3 bases, with 17 bases remaining between them. From germline, CDR1 is SQVTM and CDR2 ANQGSEA. CDR3 region: CSGRMGIGTDTQYF. The CDR3 DNA follows: TGCAGCGGGCGCATGGGGATCGGAACAGATACGCAGTATTTT.

This clonotype was seen ten or more times. V gene TRBV20-1 combines with J gene TRBJ1-2; maybe TRBD1 (5 bases). The CDR3 totals 12 residues. V was cut by 3 bases and J by 8 bases, with 13 bases left in between. Looked up from germline, CDR1 is DFQATT and CDR2 is SNEGSKA (reference sequence). The CDR3 DNA reads TGCAGTGCTAGCCCTGGTGGGGCGGGCTACACCTTC. Protein sequence: CSASPGGAGYTF.

The chain carries TRBV24-1 and TRBJ1-5, with a tentative D call TRBD1 (6 bases). Trimming removed 1 base from V and 6 bases from J, with 18 bases in between. Looked up from germline, CDR1 is KGHDR and CDR2 is SFDVKD. The CDR3 has 17 amino acids. CDR3 sequence: CATSDLPDRLCGQPQHF. Here the CDR3 DNA reads TGTGCCACCAGTGATTTACCTGACAGGCTTTGCGGTCAGCCCCAGCATTTT.

This clonotype is labeled medium-sized. The chain links TRBV28 to TRBJ1-2, with D possibly matching TRBD1 (5 bases). The CDR3 loop spans 14 amino acids. The germline gives CDR1 MDHEN, CDR2 SYDVKM. Trimming shortened V by 5 bases and J by 3 bases, and 13 bases separated the two germline ends. The CDR3 coding sequence is TGTGCCAGCAGTCAGCTGGGCAGGGACTATGGCTACACCTTC. This encodes CASSQLGRDYGYTF.

Points on this clonotype: A much larger clone differs from this one at a single base, so this may be a read error. This sequence joins TRBV5-4 and TRBJ2-7; the D gene is possibly TRBD1 (5 bases). CDR3 length: 13 residues. V shed 1 base and J shed 7 bases, with 12 bases lying between them. Germline CDR1 SGHNT, CDR2 YYREEE (reference sequence). The CDR3 sequence: CASSLCPRGEQYF. In DNA form, the CDR3 reads TGTGCCAGCAGCTTGTGCCCAAGGGGTGAGCAGTACTTC.

This clonotype has at least ten counts. The chain has TRBV6-1 and TRBJ2-5, with D perhaps TRBD2 (6 bases). CDR1 is MNHNS, CDR2 SASEGT, per germline. CDR3 length equals 14 residues. The ends were cut back, 7 bases at V and 5 bases at J, with 17 bases in the middle. The CDR3: CASTYPFGGETQYF. In nucleotides, the CDR3 is TGTGCCAGCACCTACCCCTTTGGGGGGGAGACCCAGTACTTC.

Only a few counts were recorded for this clonotype. One base away lies a much larger clone, so this may be a sequencing read error. This sequence joins TRBV4-1 and TRBJ2-1; 8 bases align to TRBD2. The CDR3 length is 14 residues. CDR1 MGHRA and CDR2 YSYEKL come from the germline V gene. CDR3 DNA: TGCGCCGGCAGCCCAGGACTAGCCCTCTACGAGCAGTTCTTC. This sequence encodes CAGSPGLALYEQFF.

The chain carries TRBV6-4 and TRBJ1-6; no clear D. Per the germline V gene, CDR1 is MRHNA and CDR2 is SNTAGT. Trimming stripped 6 bases from V and 5 bases from J, with 17 bases between. The CDR3 totals 16 residues. The CDR3 nucleotides are TGTGCCAGCAGCTCTCCGCCGGGGTTAGATAATTCACCCCTCCACTTT. Its translation: CASSSPPGLDNSPLHF.

This clonotype was picked up many times. V is TRBV18 and J is TRBJ1-3; D may be TRBD1 (5 bases). The CDR3 is 17 residues long. The V and J ends lost 3 bases and 0 bases respectively, with 15 bases between them. Germline CDR1 reads KGHSH; CDR2 reads LQKENI. The CDR3: CASSPSIDSYSGNTIYF. For the CDR3, the DNA is TGTGCCAGCTCACCCTCTATCGACAGCTACTCTGGAAACACCATATATTTT.

This clonotype was counted ten times or more. The chain combines TRBV30 with TRBJ2-1, with TRBD2 matching over 7 bases. CDR1 GTSNPN and CDR2 SVGIG come from the germline V gene (reference sequence). Unmatched junction bases numbered 14, after V lost 5 bases and J lost 13 bases. This CDR3 region has 13 residues. CDR3 DNA: TGTGCCTGGGAGCCTGGGCTAGCGGCTTCCCAGTTCTTC. Amino acid sequence: CAWEPGLAASQFF.

This clonotype occurred once. The chain uses TRBV6-1 and TRBJ2-7, with D hard to call. Germline V gives CDR1 MNHNS, CDR2 SASEGT. Trimming stripped 4 bases from V and 2 bases from J, with 9 bases between. CDR3 length equals 13 residues. The CDR3 nucleotides are TGTGCCAGCAGTGTCGTTAACGCCTACGAGCAGTACTTC. It codes for CASSVVNAYEQYF.

The rearrangement uses TRBV2 and TRBJ2-2; D is ambiguous. The ends were cut back, 5 bases at V and 8 bases at J, with 12 bases in the middle. This CDR3 is built from 13 residues. CDR1 is SNHLY and CDR2 is FYNNEI in the germline V gene. The CDR3 coding sequence is TGTGCCAGCAGTTATAAGAGCACGGGGGAGCTGTTTTTT. Its translation: CASSYKSTGELFF.

In its sample, this clonotype was seen many times. The V call is TRBV29-1, the J call TRBJ2-3, with 8 bases lining up with TRBD2. V lost 4 bases to trimming and J lost 4 bases; unmatched junction nucleotides: 10. CDR3 length equals 15 residues. Germline V gene data show CDR1 as SQVTM and CDR2 as ANQGSEA. The CDR3 region is CSVGTSGTIPDTQYF. The CDR3 DNA reads TGCAGCGTTGGAACTAGCGGAACAATACCAGATACGCAGTATTTT.

As to this clonotype: It is likely a read error: a sequence one base away is far more abundant. For the CDR3, the DNA is TGTGCCAGCAGTTACCTATCCCAGACCGCTGAAGCTTTCTTT. Amino acid sequence: CASSYLSQTAEAFF. V is TRBV6-4 and J is TRBJ1-1, with no clear D. Germline CDR1 is MRHNA and CDR2 is SNTAGT. CDR3 length: 14 amino acids. V lost 5 bases and J 6 bases, leaving 16 bases between the germline ends.

This clonotype showed up many times. The V gene is TRBV24-1, the J gene TRBJ2-1; possible D gene TRBD1, 6 bases. CDR1 is KGHDR and CDR2 is SFDVKD in the germline V gene. The CDR3 runs to 15 residues. V lost 1 base and J 7 bases, leaving 13 bases between the germline ends. CDR3 coding DNA: TGTGCCACCAGTGATTTTAAAGGACAGTGGAATGAGCAGTTCTTC. Its protein is CATSDFKGQWNEQFF.

This clonotype was counted ten times or more. This CDR3 is CASSQAVLTSGRAYVGTDTQYF. CDR3 nucleotides: TGCGCCAGCAGCCAAGCCGTCTTAACTAGCGGGAGGGCCTATGTGGGCACAGATACGCAGTATTTT. V gene TRBV4-1 combines with J gene TRBJ2-3, with TRBD2 identical over 13 bases. J lost 1 base, V lost 1 base, and 17 bases had no gene match. Germline-derived CDR1 and CDR2 are MGHRA and YSYEKL. The CDR3 covers 22 residues.

In its sample, this clonotype is medium-sized. This chain links TRBV2 with TRBJ2-7; TRBD2 matches at 8 bases. The CDR3 consists of 14 residues. CDR1 SNHLY and CDR2 FYNNEI come from the germline V gene. The V segment lost 4 bases and the J segment 5 bases; nucleotides outside the gene matches: 7. CDR3 coding DNA: TGTGCCAGCAGTGTGATCCGGGGGGGCAACGAGCAGTACTTC. Its protein is CASSVIRGGNEQYF.